The sequence of this TCR beta chain was determined in a study of CD8 T cells in Susac syndrome. With random hexamers, reverse transcription was performed on about 0.5 to 1 ug of RNA. TCRdb ran MiXCR on the immunoSEQ multiplex PCR reads and lists one entry per CDR3 protein. Among over 150,000 distinct CDR3 sequences, 85% to 95% were seen once, and the ten largest hold 0.099%. Under recently defined diagnostic criteria, the patients with Susac syndrome qualified as having definite or probable disease. Sequencing was performed on CD4+ T cells from PBMCs. The sequence came from a human donor with Susac syndrome.

The CDR3 loop reads CAWGRGGGSYEQYF. The CDR3 DNA follows: TGTGCCTGGGGGAGAGGGGGAGGGTCCTACGAGCAGTACTTC. V usage is TRBV30 and J usage is TRBJ2-7, with a tentative D call TRBD2 (7 bases). Germline CDR1 reads GTSNPN; CDR2 reads SVGIG (reference sequence). Trimming left V 5 bases short and J 1 base short, with 15 bases between. This CDR3 is 14 amino acids long.